This TCR beta chain comes out of a study of blood T cells in healthy people across ages. Notes on the study in general: Total diversity from one million sequenced T cells was likely underestimated. Age advanced and TCR beta diversity per million T cells fell, roughly linearly.

V gave up 2 bases and J gave up 12 bases, with 11 bases separating them. CDR1 is MNHEY and CDR2 is SVGEGT in the germline V gene. CDR3 length equals 12 residues. Using a J-beta primer mix together with a sample-barcoded 5' primer, a second PCR was run for about 7 to 12 cycles. Each CDR3 protein gets one entry after TCRdb re-called the 5' RACE reads with MiXCR. The repertoire holds about 900,000 distinct CDR3 sequences, with around 68% as singletons. Of note for this clonotype: Its antigen is unidentified.

The TCR was taken from a man aged 25 to 40 in good health. This sequence joins TRBV6-2 or TRBV6-3 and TRBJ2-1; D is possibly TRBD1 or TRBD2 (5 bases each). Specimen: blood. CDR3 DNA: TGTGCCAGCAGTTACACGGGACGGTCGCAGTTCTTC. Translation gives CASSYTGRSQFF.